This T cell receptor beta chain was sequenced in a study of T cells in Graves' hyperthyroidism and ophthalmopathy. This CDR3 region has 11 residues. V was clipped by 3 bases and J by 12 bases, with 11 bases between them. Germline loops: CDR1 PRHDT, CDR2 FYEKMQ (reference sequence). The CDR3 regions of TCR beta were amplified from RNA transcripts. A set of HTBI primers served as the primers for a first-round RT-PCR of the TCR CDR3. TCRdb used MiXCR to reprocess the multiplex PCR reads, holding one entry per CDR3 protein. The sample includes more than 650,000 distinct CDR3 sequences, 12% to 15% of them seen just once. This clonotype occurred many times.

The material sequenced was blood. The chain uses TRBV13 and TRBJ1-2, with D perhaps TRBD1 (5 bases). This clonotype was obtained from a woman aged 18-29 years with Graves' hyperthyroidism. CDR3 amino acids: CASSLGPPDTF. CDR3 bases: TGTGCCAGCAGCTTGGGGCCGCCGGACACCTTC.